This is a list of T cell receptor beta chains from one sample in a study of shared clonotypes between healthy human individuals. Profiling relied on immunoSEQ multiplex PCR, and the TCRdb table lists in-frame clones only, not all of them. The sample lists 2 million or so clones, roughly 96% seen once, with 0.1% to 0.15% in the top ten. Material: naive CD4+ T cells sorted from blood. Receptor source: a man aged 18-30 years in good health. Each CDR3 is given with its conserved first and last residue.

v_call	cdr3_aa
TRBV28	CASSPQGQSSYEQYF
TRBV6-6	CASSQSGETQYF
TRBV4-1	CANPAQTGNTEAFF
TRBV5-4	CASSLQSGTLGEQYF
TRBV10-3	CAISSGRQSDTQYF
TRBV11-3	CASSSGLAGVLNTGELFF
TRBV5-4	CASSPRGGIGYEQYF
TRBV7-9	CASSLSSGNTGELFF
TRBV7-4	CASSFSGGYTNEQYF
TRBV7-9	CASSLVQDEQYF
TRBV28	CASSSAVIRNSPLHF
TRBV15	CATSGFRSSYEQYF
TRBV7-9	CASSLVTGMHQETQYF
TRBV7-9	CASRSPRSYNSPLHF
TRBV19	CASKAGETQYF
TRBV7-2	CASSLGGTSKQSSYEQYF
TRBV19	CASSTTGGGNSPLHF
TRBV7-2	CASSEQGIGDEQFF
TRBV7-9	CASSSVVRRQTYEQYF
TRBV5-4	CASSRGALNTEAFF
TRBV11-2	CASSFPGASGYGYTF
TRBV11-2	CASSRQPPSAEQFF
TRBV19	CASRPGALAGSSDTQYF
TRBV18	CASSPTPGSNQPQHF
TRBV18	CASSPGDRPQREETQYF
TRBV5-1	CASSLTPTLSGNTIYF
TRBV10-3	CAISDGNREQYF
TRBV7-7	CASSLTGAGDTQYF
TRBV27	CASLPLGRTDTQYF
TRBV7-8	CASSLGPGVTGNTIYF
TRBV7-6	CASSLAGLAGADTQYF
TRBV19	CASSPTANTEAFF
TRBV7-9	CASSLEGHQPQHF
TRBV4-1	CASSKSVGEKLFF
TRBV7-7	CASSPSGRGPQGQFF
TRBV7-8	CASSRFRDTPWNTEAFF
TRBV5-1	CASTGTGVTTGELFF
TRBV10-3	CAISVRGAGDNSPLHF
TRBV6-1	CASSEKVRLGTQYF
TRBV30	CAWGWGRVDGYTF
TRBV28	CASSLSDGYNEQFF
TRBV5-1	CASSSGTGNQPQHF
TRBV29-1	CSVEGQVNTEAFF
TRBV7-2	CASRRAGIGNEQFF
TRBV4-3	CASSQDLALEKLFF
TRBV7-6	CASSLGSGQETQYF
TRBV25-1	CASSDPDRFYNSPLHF
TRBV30	CAWSVRRIYGYTF
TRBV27	CASSGTSGNSYEQYF
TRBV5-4	CASSTGRERGGIETQYF
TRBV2	CASSELLLSFKDGSNEQFF